Listed below are T cell receptor beta chains from one sample, sequenced in a study of CD8 T cells in Susac syndrome. TCRdb reprocessed the immunoSEQ multiplex PCR reads via MiXCR and lists one record per CDR3 protein. The table lists 95,000 to 150,000 distinct CDR3 sequences, over 90% of them singletons, with 0.28% in the top ten. Sequencing was done on a sample of CD8+ T cells from PBMCs. All receptors come from a human donor with Susac syndrome. Both conserved end residues are part of each CDR3. The order of the fields is V gene, clone size, J gene, D gene, CDR3 protein, CDR3 DNA. A D gene is named only where the DNA matches it firmly. Not every row has a clone size; where given, it reads once, few, many or a size class.

TRBV4-3	-	TRBJ2-7	-	CASSPASGSYYEQYF	TGCGCCAGCAGCCCGGCGTCGGGGAGCTACTACGAGCAGTACTTC
TRBV20-1	once	TRBJ2-3	-	CSARDGRGGGDTQYF	TGCAGTGCTAGAGATGGAAGGGGGGGCGGAGATACGCAGTATTTT
TRBV3-1	-	TRBJ1-2	-	CASSQEGLSGYTF	TGTGCCAGCAGCCAAGAGGGCTTGAGTGGCTACACCTTC
TRBV14	-	TRBJ1-4	-	CASSQDEAGANEKLFF	TGTGCCAGCAGCCAAGATGAGGCAGGGGCTAATGAAAAACTGTTTTTT
TRBV27	-	TRBJ2-2	TRBD2	CASSSQAGALNTGELFF	TGTGCCAGCAGTTCTCAAGCGGGGGCCCTTAACACCGGGGAGCTGTTTTTT
TRBV6-2/TRBV6-3	-	TRBJ2-1	TRBD2	CASTAGGRNEQFF	TGTGCCAGCACAGCGGGGGGGCGGAATGAGCAGTTCTTC
TRBV10-3	once	TRBJ2-6	-	CAISDMGQSSGANVLTF	TGTGCCATCAGTGACATGGGACAAAGCTCTGGGGCCAACGTCCTGACTTTC
TRBV20-1	once	TRBJ2-1	TRBD2	CSARTSEGSGEQFF	TGCAGTGCTCGGACTAGCGAAGGGTCTGGTGAGCAGTTCTTC
TRBV7-6	-	TRBJ2-3	TRBD2	CASSHSGGASDTQYF	TGTGCCAGCAGCCATAGCGGGGGGGCTAGTGATACGCAGTATTTT
TRBV3-1	-	TRBJ2-7	-	CASSQGVQVYEQYF	TGTGCCAGCAGCCAAGGGGTACAGGTCTACGAGCAGTACTTC
TRBV11-2	-	TRBJ2-1	-	CASSLGGTSEQFF	TGTGCCAGCAGCTTAGGAGGGACTTCAGAGCAGTTCTTC
TRBV2	-	TRBJ1-1	-	CAIGLLNTEAFF	TGTGCCATCGGACTCTTGAACACTGAAGCTTTCTTT
TRBV12-3/TRBV12-4	-	TRBJ2-7	-	CASSSPTYEQYF	TGTGCCAGCAGTAGCCCCACCTACGAGCAGTACTTC
TRBV4-1	once	TRBJ2-7	TRBD2	CASSQYSGDSYEQYF	TGCGCCAGCAGCCAGTATAGCGGGGACTCCTACGAGCAGTACTTC
TRBV19	-	TRBJ2-7	TRBD1	CASSAPGTGPPYEQYF	TGTGCCAGTAGTGCTCCCGGGACAGGGCCGCCCTACGAGCAGTACTTC
TRBV6-2/TRBV6-3	-	TRBJ2-1	-	CASSYAPENEQFF	TGTGCCAGCAGTTACGCCCCGGAGAATGAGCAGTTCTTC
TRBV25-1	-	TRBJ1-2	-	CASFSGHRYGYTF	TGTGCCAGTTTCTCGGGACACCGCTATGGCTACACCTTC